This T cell receptor (beta chain) appears in the sequencing data of a study of tissue T cells after allogeneic stem cell transplantation. Overall study context: Patients with graft-versus-host disease had grafts: several unmodified, three CD34-selected and T-cell-depleted. Study-wide results and limits: This small cohort was clinically heterogeneous, and sampling depth was a limitation.

This research-autopsy study prospectively enrolled adult allogeneic hematopoietic cell transplant recipients with steroid-refractory graft-versus-host disease. Method: immunoSEQ multiplex PCR; TCRdb's copy keeps in-frame clones and lacks some. In the table there are about 860 clones, approximately 39% of which are singletons. CDR3 length equals 16 residues. J lost 0 bases, V lost 1 base, and 3 bases had no gene match. Germline loops: CDR1 LGHNA, CDR2 YNFKEQ. The sample holds a few counts of this clone. Its specificity is not known. J is TRBJ2-3 and V is TRBV4-2; 8 nucleotides agree with TRBD2. Source: transverse colon tissue, taken at autopsy. The TCR comes from a female patient aged 40 to 70 with steroid-refractory graft-versus-host disease after an allogeneic stem cell transplant. T cells may partly derive from the graft donor. CDR3 bases: TGTGCCAGCAGCCAAGGGCGGGGGGCTAGCACAGATACGCAGTATTTT. Its translation is CASSQGRGASTDTQYF.